These 13 T cell receptor beta chains were all obtained from the same sample, sequenced in a study of blood T cell repertoires in COVID-19. Only in-frame clones appear in the TCRdb table, and some are missing; sequencing was by immunoSEQ multiplex PCR. The repertoire holds some 320,000 clones, roughly nine tenths seen once, with 4.5% to 5.5% in the top ten. Sequenced input: PBMCs or T cells enriched from blood (not recorded which). The receptors were gathered from a man in his 60s who had recovered from COVID-19.

This chain uses TRBV27 with TRBJ1-1; a possible D gene is TRBD1 (5 bases). This CDR3 spans 15 amino acids. CDR1 is MNHEY, CDR2 SMNVEV, per germline (reference sequence). Trimming pared 3 bases from V and 1 base from J, leaving 12 bases between. CDR3 in amino acids: CASSFRVRANTEAFF. CDR3 DNA sequence: TGTGCCAGCAGTTTCAGGGTTAGGGCGAACACTGAAGCTTTCTTT.

This CDR3 reads CASRVGGGLYEQFF. The CDR3, as DNA: TGTGCCAGCAGGGTTGGGGGAGGGCTATATGAGCAGTTCTTC. The chain carries TRBV7-2 and TRBJ2-1; 7 bases map to TRBD2. Germline CDR1 and CDR2: SGHTA and FQGNSA. V dropped 6 bases and J dropped 8; count of bases not matched to a gene: 10. The CDR3 consists of 14 residues.

V and J are TRBV5-4 and TRBJ2-7; 12 nucleotides line up with TRBD2. CDR1 is SGHNT, CDR2 YYREEE, per germline (reference sequence). V lost 3 bases and J lost 6; bases outside the gene matches: 7. The CDR3 is made up of 15 amino acids. The CDR3 DNA sequence: TGTGCCAGCAGCTCACCGAGACTAGCGGGAGCCGAGCAGTACTTC. Its protein product is CASSSPRLAGAEQYF.

This clone has just a few counts. This chain links TRBV5-1 with TRBJ1-4; the D is unclear. Germline CDR1 reads SGHRS; CDR2 reads YFSETQ. Trimming removed 0 bases from V and 0 bases from J, with 6 bases in between. The CDR3 extends over 15 amino acids. Here the CDR3 reads CASSLAGATNEKLFF. CDR3 sequence (DNA): TGCGCCAGCAGCTTGGCTGGAGCAACTAATGAAAAACTGTTTTTT.

The chain recombines TRBV9 with TRBJ1-1; 7 bases fit TRBD1. This CDR3 is 14 amino acids long. Losses at the gene ends were 4 bases for V and 1 base for J; bases not matched to a gene: 4. Germline loops: CDR1 SGDLS, CDR2 YYNGEE. The CDR3 loop reads CASSPGTANTEAFF. The DNA for the CDR3 is TGTGCCAGCAGCCCCGGGACAGCGAACACTGAAGCTTTCTTT.

The chain links TRBV6-2 or TRBV6-3 to TRBJ2-1, with D maybe TRBD2 (6 bases). Germline V CDR1 and CDR2: MNHEY, SVGEGT. V lost 1 base and J 1 base, leaving 11 bases between the germline ends. The CDR3 is 16 residues long. CDR3 amino acids: CASSYLAGMSYNEQFF. The CDR3 coding sequence is TGTGCCAGCAGTTACTTGGCGGGAATGTCCTACAATGAGCAGTTCTTC.

This sequence joins TRBV10-1 and TRBJ2-3; 7 bases map to TRBD1. The CDR3 is 16 residues long. Germline V gene lookup returns CDR1 WNHNN and CDR2 SYGVQD (reference sequence). With 3 bases clipped from V and 0 bases from J, the junction kept 6 bases outside the gene matches. CDR3 DNA sequence: TGCGCCAGCAGTGATTCGGGCAGGGGGAGCACAGATACGCAGTATTTT. Its protein is CASSDSGRGSTDTQYF.

The rearrangement links TRBV28 to TRBJ2-7, with a weak D call TRBD2 (6 bases). V was clipped by 3 bases and J by 4 bases, with 16 bases between them. Germline V gene sequence: CDR1 MDHEN, CDR2 SYDVKM. The CDR3 is 15 residues long. The CDR3 DNA follows: TGTGCCAGCAGTTTCCGCTCGGGGGTGGAGTACGAGCAGTACTTC. Translated: CASSFRSGVEYEQYF.

The V gene is TRBV9, the J gene TRBJ2-1, with 12 bases lining up with TRBD2. Trimming at V came to 4 bases and at J to 6 bases, leaving 8 bases not matched to a gene. The CDR3 spans 16 residues. The germline CDR1 and CDR2 sequences are SGDLS and YYNGEE. The CDR3 region has the DNA TGTGCCAGCAGCTCCCGACTAGCGGGAGCGGGCAATGAGCAGTTCTTC. Its translation is CASSSRLAGAGNEQFF.

The V gene is TRBV5-1, the J gene TRBJ2-2, with 8 bases aligning to TRBD1. Per the germline V gene, CDR1 is SGHRS and CDR2 is YFSETQ. J was trimmed by 3 bases and V by 4 bases; bases with no gene match: 5. The CDR3 sequence is 15 residues long. Written as DNA, the CDR3 is TGCGCCAGCAGCCTCGACAGGGGTGACACCGGGGAGCTGTTTTTT. Its protein product is CASSLDRGDTGELFF.

V usage is TRBV6-5 and J usage is TRBJ2-1; TRBD1 agrees at 7 bases. V trimming: 2 bases; J trimming: 0 bases; junction bases outside the gene matches: 1. The CDR3 has 15 amino acids. Germline V gene data show CDR1 as MNHEY and CDR2 as SVGAGI. CDR3 sequence: CASSYRDSSYNEQFF. The CDR3 DNA reads TGTGCCAGCAGTTACAGGGACAGCTCCTACAATGAGCAGTTCTTC.

V is TRBV12-3 or TRBV12-4 and J is TRBJ1-6; D is possibly TRBD1 (6 bases). This CDR3 has 13 residues. The V end was cut by 3 bases, the J end by 11 bases, with 11 bases between. The CDR3 sequence is CASSLGHRTPLHF. In DNA form, the CDR3 reads TGTGCCAGCAGTTTGGGACATAGGACACCCCTCCACTTT.

This CDR3 is CASSHGSVPATNEKLFF. CDR3 in DNA: TGTGCCAGCAGCCACGGGTCGGTACCGGCAACTAATGAAAAACTGTTTTTT. The chain couples TRBV9 to TRBJ1-4; D is undetermined. The CDR3 loop spans 17 amino acids. CDR1 and CDR2 from the germline V gene are SGDLS and YYNGEE. The ends were cut back, 4 bases at V and 0 bases at J, with 16 bases in the middle.